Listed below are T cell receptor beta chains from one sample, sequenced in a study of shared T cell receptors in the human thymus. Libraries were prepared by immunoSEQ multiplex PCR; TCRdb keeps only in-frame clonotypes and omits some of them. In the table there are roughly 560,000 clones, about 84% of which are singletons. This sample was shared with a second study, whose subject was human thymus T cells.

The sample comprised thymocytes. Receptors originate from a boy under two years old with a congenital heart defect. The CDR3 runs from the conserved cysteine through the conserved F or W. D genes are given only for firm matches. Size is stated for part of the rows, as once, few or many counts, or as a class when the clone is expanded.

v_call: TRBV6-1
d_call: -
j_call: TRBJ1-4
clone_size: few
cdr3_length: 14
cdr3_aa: CASSVGTINEKLFF
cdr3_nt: TGTGCCAGCAGCGTTGGGACAATTAATGAAAAACTGTTTTTT

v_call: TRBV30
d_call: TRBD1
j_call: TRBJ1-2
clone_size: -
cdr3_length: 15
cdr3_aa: CAWSPSGQTNYGYTF
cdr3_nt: TGTGCCTGGAGCCCTTCGGGACAGACCAACTATGGCTACACCTTC

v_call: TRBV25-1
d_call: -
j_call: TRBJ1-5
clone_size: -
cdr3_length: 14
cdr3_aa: CASSPGARNQPQHF
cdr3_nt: TGTGCCAGCAGTCCAGGGGCCAGAAATCAGCCCCAGCATTTT

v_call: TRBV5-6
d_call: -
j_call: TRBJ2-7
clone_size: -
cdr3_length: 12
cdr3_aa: CASTLTGGEQYF
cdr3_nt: TGTGCCAGCACCCTGACCGGGGGCGAGCAGTACTTC

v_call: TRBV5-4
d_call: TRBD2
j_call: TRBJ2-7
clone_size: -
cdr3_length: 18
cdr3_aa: CASSLSEREAGGPDEQYF
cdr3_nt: TGTGCCAGCAGCTTGAGCGAGCGGGAGGCGGGAGGGCCGGACGAGCAGTACTTC

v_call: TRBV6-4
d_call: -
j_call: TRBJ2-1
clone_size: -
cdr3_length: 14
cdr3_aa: CASRLVGGGGEQFF
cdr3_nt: TGTGCCAGCAGACTCGTCGGAGGCGGAGGTGAGCAGTTCTTC

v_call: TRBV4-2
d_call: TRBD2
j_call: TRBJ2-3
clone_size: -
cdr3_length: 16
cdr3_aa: CASSQGASGAPDTQYF
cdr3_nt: TGTGCCAGCAGCCAAGGAGCTAGCGGTGCCCCAGATACGCAGTATTTT

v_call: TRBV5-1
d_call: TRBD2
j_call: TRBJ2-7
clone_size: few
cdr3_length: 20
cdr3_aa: CASSLGHLSGGSTGTYEQYF
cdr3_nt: TGCGCCAGCAGCTTGGGCCACCTCAGCGGGGGCTCTACCGGAACATACGAGCAGTACTTC

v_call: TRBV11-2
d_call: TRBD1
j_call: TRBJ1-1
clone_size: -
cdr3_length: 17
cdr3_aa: CASSLGDRAGVNTEAFF
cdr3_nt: TGTGCCAGCAGCTTAGGGGACAGGGCTGGAGTGAACACTGAAGCTTTCTTT

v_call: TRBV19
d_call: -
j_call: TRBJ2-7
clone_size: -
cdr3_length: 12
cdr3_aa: CATQAGPTRQYF
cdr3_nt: TGTGCCACCCAGGCGGGACCTACCAGGCAGTACTTC

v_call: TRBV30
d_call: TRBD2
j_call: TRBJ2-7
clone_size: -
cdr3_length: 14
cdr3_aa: CAWKRTSGTYEQYF
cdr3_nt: TGTGCCTGGAAAAGGACTAGCGGGACCTACGAGCAGTACTTC

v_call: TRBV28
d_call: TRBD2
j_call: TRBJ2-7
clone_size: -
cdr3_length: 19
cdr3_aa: CASSPHLRGTSGKSYEQYF
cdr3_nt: TGTGCCAGCAGTCCACACCTCAGGGGGACTAGCGGGAAGTCCTACGAGCAGTACTTC

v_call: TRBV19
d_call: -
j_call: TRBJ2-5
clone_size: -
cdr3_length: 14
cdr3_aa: CASSTSGLQETQYF
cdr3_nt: TGTGCCAGTAGTACCTCGGGACTGCAAGAGACCCAGTACTTC

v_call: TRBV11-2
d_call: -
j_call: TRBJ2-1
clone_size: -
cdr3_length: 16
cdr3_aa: CASSKDGGTEDNEQFF
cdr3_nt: TGTGCCAGCAGCAAGGATGGGGGGACGGAGGACAATGAGCAGTTCTTC

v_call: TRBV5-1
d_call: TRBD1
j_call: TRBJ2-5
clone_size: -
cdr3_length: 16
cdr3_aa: CASSSPRGLLGETQYF
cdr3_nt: TGCGCCAGCAGCTCCCCCAGGGGGCTCCTCGGGGAGACCCAGTACTTC

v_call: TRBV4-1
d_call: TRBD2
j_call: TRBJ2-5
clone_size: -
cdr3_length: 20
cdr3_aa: CASSQKLSPGTSGRAETQYF
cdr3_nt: TGCGCCAGCAGCCAAAAATTAAGTCCCGGGACTAGCGGGAGGGCTGAGACCCAGTACTTC

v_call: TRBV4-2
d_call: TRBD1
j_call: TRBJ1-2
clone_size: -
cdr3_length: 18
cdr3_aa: CASSQAGKGQGVNYGYTF
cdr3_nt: TGTGCCAGCAGCCAAGCAGGGAAGGGTCAGGGGGTTAACTATGGCTACACCTTC

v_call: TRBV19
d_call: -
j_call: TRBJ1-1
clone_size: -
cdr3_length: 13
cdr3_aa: CARPRFTNTEAFF
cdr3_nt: TGTGCCCGACCCAGGTTCACGAACACTGAAGCTTTCTTT

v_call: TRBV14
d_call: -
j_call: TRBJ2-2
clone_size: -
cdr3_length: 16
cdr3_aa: CASSQDGANGTGELFF
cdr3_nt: TGTGCCAGCAGCCAAGACGGAGCGAACGGCACCGGGGAGCTGTTTTTT

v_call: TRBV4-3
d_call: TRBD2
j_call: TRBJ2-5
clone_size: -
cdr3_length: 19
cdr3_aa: CASSQDGGASGRHAETQYF
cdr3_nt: TGCGCCAGCAGCCAAGATGGGGGGGCTAGCGGGCGCCACGCGGAGACCCAGTACTTC

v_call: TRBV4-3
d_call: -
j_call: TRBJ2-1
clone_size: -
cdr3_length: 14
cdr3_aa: CASSQDYRDDEQFF
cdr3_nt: TGCGCCAGCAGCCAAGATTACAGGGACGATGAGCAGTTCTTC

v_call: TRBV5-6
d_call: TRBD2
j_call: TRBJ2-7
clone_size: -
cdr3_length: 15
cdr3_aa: CASSLAGTSGYEQYF
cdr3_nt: TGTGCCAGCAGCTTGGCCGGGACTAGCGGTTACGAGCAGTACTTC

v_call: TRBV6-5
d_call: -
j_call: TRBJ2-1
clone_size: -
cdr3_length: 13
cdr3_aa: CASRTTPGDEQFF
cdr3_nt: TGTGCCAGCCGGACAACGCCTGGAGATGAGCAGTTCTTC

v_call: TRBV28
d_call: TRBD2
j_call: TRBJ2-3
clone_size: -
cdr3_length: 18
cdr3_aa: CASSTGTSRATSTDTQYF
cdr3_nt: TGTGCCAGCAGTACCGGGACTAGCCGGGCTACTAGCACAGATACGCAGTATTTT

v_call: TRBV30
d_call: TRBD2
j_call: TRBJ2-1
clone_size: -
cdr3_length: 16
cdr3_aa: CAWSAPSGRALDEQFF
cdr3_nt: TGTGCCTGGAGTGCGCCCAGCGGGAGGGCGTTGGATGAGCAGTTCTTC

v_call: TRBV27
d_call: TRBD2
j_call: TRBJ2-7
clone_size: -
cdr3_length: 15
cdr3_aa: CASSLGLAGVDEQYF
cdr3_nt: TGTGCCAGCAGTCTGGGTTTAGCGGGAGTCGACGAGCAGTACTTC

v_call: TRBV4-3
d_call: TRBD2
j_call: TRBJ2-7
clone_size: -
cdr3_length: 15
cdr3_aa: CASSQDNSGRLEQYF
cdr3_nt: TGCGCCAGCAGCCAAGATAACAGCGGGAGACTCGAGCAGTACTTC

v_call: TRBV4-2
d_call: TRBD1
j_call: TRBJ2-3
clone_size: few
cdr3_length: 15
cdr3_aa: CASSQDRDREDTQYF
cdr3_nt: TGTGCCAGCAGCCAAGATCGGGACAGAGAAGATACGCAGTATTTT

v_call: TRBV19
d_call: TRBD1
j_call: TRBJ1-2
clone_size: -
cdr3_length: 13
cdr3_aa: CASRGTGPYGYTF
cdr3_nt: TGTGCCAGTAGGGGGACAGGGCCCTATGGCTACACCTTC

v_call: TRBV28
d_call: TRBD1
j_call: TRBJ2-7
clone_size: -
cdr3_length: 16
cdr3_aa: CASSSRQGPFLYEQYF
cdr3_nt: TGTGCCAGCAGTTCCCGACAGGGTCCCTTCCTTTACGAGCAGTACTTC

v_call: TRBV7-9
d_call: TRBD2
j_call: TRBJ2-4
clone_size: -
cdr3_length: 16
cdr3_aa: CASSSTSELAKNIQYF
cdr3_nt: TGTGCCAGCAGCTCTACTAGCGAGCTAGCCAAAAACATTCAGTACTTC

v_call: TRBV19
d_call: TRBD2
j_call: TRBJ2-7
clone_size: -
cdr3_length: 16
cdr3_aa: CASSEGHGRSSYEQYF
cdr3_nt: TGTGCCAGTAGTGAAGGACACGGGAGGAGCTCCTACGAGCAGTACTTC

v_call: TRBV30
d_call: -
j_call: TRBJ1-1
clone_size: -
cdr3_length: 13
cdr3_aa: CAWSVSQGTEAFF
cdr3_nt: TGTGCCTGGAGCGTATCCCAGGGTACTGAAGCTTTCTTT

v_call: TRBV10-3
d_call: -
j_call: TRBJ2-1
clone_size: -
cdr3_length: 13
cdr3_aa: CAIMSDSTSEQFF
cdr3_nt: TGTGCCATCATGTCGGACAGTACGAGTGAGCAGTTCTTC

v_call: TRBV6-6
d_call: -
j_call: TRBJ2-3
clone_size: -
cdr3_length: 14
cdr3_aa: CASSYSEGADTQYF
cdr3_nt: TGTGCCAGCAGTTACTCTGAGGGTGCAGATACGCAGTATTTT

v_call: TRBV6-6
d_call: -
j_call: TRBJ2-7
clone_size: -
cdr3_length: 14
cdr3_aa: CASRRGGPLYEQYF
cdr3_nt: TGTGCCAGCAGGAGAGGGGGTCCACTTTACGAGCAGTACTTC

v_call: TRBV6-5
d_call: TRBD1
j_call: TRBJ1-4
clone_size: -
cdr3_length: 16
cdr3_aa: CASSSLGTATNEKLFF
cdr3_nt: TGTGCCAGCAGTTCCCTCGGGACAGCAACTAATGAAAAACTGTTTTTT

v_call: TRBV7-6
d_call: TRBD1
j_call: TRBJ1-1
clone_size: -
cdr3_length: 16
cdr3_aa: CASSLATQGGNTEAFF
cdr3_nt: TGTGCCAGCAGCTTAGCGACACAGGGGGGGAACACTGAAGCTTTCTTT

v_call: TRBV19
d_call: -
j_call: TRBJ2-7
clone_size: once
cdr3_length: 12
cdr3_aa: CASSNLSYEQYF
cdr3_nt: TGTGCCAGTAGTAATTTATCCTACGAGCAGTACTTC

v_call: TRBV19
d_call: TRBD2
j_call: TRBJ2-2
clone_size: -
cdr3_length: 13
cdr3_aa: CASTGRATGELFF
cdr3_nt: TGTGCCTCGACCGGGAGGGCCACCGGGGAGCTGTTTTTT

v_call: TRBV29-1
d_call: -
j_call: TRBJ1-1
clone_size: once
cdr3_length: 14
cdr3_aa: CSVLHSSFHLRAFF
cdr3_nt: TGCAGCGTCCTACACTCTAGTTTCCACCTAAGGGCTTTCTTT

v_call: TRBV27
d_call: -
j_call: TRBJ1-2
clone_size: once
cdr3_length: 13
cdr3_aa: CASSLGQGDGYTF
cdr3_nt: TGTGCCAGCAGTTTAGGGCAGGGTGACGGCTACACCTTC

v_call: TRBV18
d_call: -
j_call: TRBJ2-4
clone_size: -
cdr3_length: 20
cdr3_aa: CASSQLERFDWDLAKNIQYF
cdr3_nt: TGTGCCAGCTCACAGTTGGAGCGGTTTGATTGGGATTTAGCCAAAAACATTCAGTACTTC

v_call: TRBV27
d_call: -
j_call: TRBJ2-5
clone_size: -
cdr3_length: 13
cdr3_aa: CASSLSGSETQYF
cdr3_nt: TGTGCCAGCAGTTTATCAGGGAGTGAGACCCAGTACTTC

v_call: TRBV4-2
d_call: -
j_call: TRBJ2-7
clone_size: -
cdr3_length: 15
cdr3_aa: CASRLREPPTYEQYF
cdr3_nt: TGTGCCAGCAGACTCCGCGAACCTCCCACCTACGAGCAGTACTTC

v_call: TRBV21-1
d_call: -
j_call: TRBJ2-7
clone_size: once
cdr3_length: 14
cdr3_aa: CASSRTGFFYEQYF
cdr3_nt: TGTGCCAGCAGCCGGACAGGGTTCTTCTACGAGCAGTACTTC

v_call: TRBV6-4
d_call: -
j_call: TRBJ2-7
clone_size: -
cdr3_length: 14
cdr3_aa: CASSEGADSYEQYF
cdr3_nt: TGTGCCAGCAGTGAGGGAGCGGACTCCTACGAGCAGTACTTC

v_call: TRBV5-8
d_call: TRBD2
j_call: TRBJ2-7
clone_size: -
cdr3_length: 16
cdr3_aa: CASSLIPKRGSYEQYF
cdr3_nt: TGTGCCAGCAGCTTGATCCCTAAGCGGGGCTCCTACGAGCAGTACTTC

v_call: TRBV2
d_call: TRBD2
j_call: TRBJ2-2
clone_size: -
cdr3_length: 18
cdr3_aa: CASSRRQITGTKAGELFF
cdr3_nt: TGTGCCAGCAGTCGGAGACAGATAACCGGGACTAAGGCTGGGGAGCTGTTTTTT

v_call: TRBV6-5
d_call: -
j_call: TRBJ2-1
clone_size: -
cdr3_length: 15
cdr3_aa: CASSYGPGTRREQFF
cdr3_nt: TGTGCCAGCAGTTATGGGCCCGGGACAAGAAGGGAGCAGTTCTTC

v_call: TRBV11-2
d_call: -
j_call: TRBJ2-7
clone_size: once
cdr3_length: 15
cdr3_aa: CASSLRSGGSYEQYF
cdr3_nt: TGTGCCAGCAGCTTACGATCCGGCGGCTCCTACGAGCAGTACTTC

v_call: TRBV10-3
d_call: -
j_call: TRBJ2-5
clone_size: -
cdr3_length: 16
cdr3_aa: CAISGALEPTQETQYF
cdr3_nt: TGTGCCATCAGTGGAGCTCTCGAGCCCACCCAAGAGACCCAGTACTTC

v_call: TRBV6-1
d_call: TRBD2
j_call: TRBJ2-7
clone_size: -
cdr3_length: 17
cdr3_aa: CASSEGWISGSPYEQYF
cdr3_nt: TGTGCCAGCAGTGAGGGATGGATTAGCGGGAGCCCCTACGAGCAGTACTTC

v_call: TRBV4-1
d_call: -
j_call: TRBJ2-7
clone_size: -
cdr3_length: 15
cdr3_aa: CASSQDDRKFNEQYF
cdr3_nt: TGCGCCAGCAGCCAAGATGATAGAAAATTCAACGAGCAGTACTTC

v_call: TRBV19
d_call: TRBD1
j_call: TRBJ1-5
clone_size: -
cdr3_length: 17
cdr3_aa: CASSGTGTVRDNQPQHF
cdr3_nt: TGTGCCAGTAGTGGAACCGGGACAGTCAGGGACAATCAGCCCCAGCATTTT